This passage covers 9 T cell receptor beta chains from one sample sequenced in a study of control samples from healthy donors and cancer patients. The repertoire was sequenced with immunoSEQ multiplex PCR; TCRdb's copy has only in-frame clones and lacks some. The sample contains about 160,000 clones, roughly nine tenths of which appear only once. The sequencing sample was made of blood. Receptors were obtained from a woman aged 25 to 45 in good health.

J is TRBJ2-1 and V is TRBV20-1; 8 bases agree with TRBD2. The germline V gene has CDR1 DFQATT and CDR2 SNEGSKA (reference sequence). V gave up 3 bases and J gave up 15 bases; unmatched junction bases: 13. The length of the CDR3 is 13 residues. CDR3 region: CSASDGLASLLFF. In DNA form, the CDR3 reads TGCAGTGCTAGTGATGGACTAGCTTCTTTACTGTTCTTC.

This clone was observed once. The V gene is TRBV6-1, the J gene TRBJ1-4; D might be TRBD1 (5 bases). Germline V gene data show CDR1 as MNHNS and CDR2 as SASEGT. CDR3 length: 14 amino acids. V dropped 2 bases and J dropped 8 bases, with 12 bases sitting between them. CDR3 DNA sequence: TGTGCCAGCAGTGAACCAGGGATTACAGAAAAACTGTTTTTT. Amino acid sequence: CASSEPGITEKLFF.

CDR3 in amino acids: CASRQQGDTEAFF. The DNA of the CDR3 is TGTGCCAGCAGACAACAGGGGGACACTGAAGCTTTCTTT. The chain employs TRBV6-5 and TRBJ1-1, with 8 bases matching TRBD1. The CDR3 length is 13 residues. Trimming at V came to 6 bases and at J to 3 bases, leaving 3 bases not matched to a gene. CDR1 MNHEY and CDR2 SVGAGI come from the germline V gene.

The CDR3 DNA is TGTGCCAGCAGTTTAGTCGGGTTGGATGAGCAGTTCTTC. Amino acid sequence: CASSLVGLDEQFF. The chain recombines TRBV27 with TRBJ2-1, with D unresolved. Germline lookup yields CDR1 MNHEY and CDR2 SMNVEV (reference sequence). The CDR3 loop spans 13 amino acids. Trimming pared 2 bases from V and 8 bases from J, leaving 10 bases between.

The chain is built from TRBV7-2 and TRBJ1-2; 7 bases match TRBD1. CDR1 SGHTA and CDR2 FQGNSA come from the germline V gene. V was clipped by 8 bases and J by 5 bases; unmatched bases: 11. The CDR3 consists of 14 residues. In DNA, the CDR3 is TGTGCCAGCCGGGGTCGGGACAGCAATTATGGCTACACCTTC. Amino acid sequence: CASRGRDSNYGYTF.

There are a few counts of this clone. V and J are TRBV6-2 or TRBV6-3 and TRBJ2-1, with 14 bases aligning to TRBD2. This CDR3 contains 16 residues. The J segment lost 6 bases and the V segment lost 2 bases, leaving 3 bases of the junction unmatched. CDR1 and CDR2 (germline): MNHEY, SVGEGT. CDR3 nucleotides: TGTGCCAGCAGTTACCTGGGACTAGCGGGAGCCAATGAGCAGTTCTTC. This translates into CASSYLGLAGANEQFF.

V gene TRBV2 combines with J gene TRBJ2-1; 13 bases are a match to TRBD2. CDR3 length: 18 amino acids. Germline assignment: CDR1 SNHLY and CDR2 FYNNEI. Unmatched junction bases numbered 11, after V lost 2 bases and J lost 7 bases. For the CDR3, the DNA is TGTGCCAGCAGTGAACCGCGCTTGGGACTAGCGGGAAGGAATGAGCAGTTCTTC. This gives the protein CASSEPRLGLAGRNEQFF.

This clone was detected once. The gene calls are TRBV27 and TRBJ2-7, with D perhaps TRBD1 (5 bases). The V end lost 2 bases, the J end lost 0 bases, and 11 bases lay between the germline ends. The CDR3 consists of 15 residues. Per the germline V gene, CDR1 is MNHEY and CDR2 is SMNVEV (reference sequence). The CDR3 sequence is CASSLSRVSSYEQYF. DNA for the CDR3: TGTGCCAGCAGTTTAAGCAGGGTCAGCTCCTACGAGCAGTACTTC.

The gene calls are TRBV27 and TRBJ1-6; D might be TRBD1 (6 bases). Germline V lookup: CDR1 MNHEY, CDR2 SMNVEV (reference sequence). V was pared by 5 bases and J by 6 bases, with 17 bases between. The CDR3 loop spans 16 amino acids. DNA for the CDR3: TGTGCCAGCAGTCCCCCCCCGGGGGGCGCTAATTCACCCCTCCACTTT. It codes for CASSPPPGGANSPLHF.